This T cell receptor (beta chain) was observed in a study of a mutant IDH1 vaccine in newly diagnosed glioma. As for the study in general: Across weeks 1, 3, 5, 7, 11, 15, 19 and 23, patients received a vaccination each time, eight in all. Beforehand, treatment had been radiotherapy, temozolomide, or both; the majority received both.

With V trimmed by 9 bases and J by 5 bases, 10 bases remained unmatched. This CDR3 has 13 residues. The germline V gene encodes CDR1 ENHRY and CDR2 SYGVKD. To note about this clone: Its antigen is currently unknown.

The repertoire was sequenced with immunoSEQ multiplex PCR; TCRdb's copy has only in-frame clones and lacks some. The sample includes 40,000 or so clones, around 76% of them seen just once. Time point in this sample: week 23, last vaccination. Vaccination comprised doses that each held 300 ug of mutant IDH1 20-mer peptide, plus topical imiquimod. The specimen was PBMCs, collected from a glioma patient whose treatment included an IDH1 peptide vaccine. This chain uses TRBV10-3 with TRBJ2-7, with 7 positions matching TRBD1. This clonotype was sampled from a man between 50 and 59 years old with glioma. The chain's CDR3 is CAIWTGTSNEQYF. The CDR3 DNA follows: TGTGCCATTTGGACAGGTACTTCTAACGAGCAGTACTTC.